This TCR beta chain stems from a study of long-term antiretroviral therapy in people with HIV. The CDR3 consists of 15 residues. With V trimmed by 2 bases and J by 2 bases, 6 bases remained unmatched. In germline, CDR1 is LNHDA, CDR2 SQIVND (reference sequence). Assay version v3.0 of immunoSEQ was used, and it was run at survey level. Sequencing used immunoSEQ multiplex PCR; TCRdb keeps in-frame clones, though not all of them. This sample has about 24,000 clones, with over 80% found just once. The genes are TRBV19 and TRBJ2-7; 7 nucleotides line up with TRBD2. This TCR derives from a middle-aged man with HIV. Source: unsorted PBMCs, taken 1.8 years before starting antiretroviral therapy. In nucleotides, the CDR3 is TGTGCCAGTAGTATAACTAGCGTGTCAGCCTACGAGCAGTACTTC. Encoded protein: CASSITSVSAYEQYF.